The 27 T cell receptor beta chains reported below all come from one sample, sequenced in a study of blood T cell repertoires in COVID-19. Sequencing was performed with immunoSEQ multiplex PCR; in TCRdb, only in-frame clones are kept and a portion is missing. The repertoire holds more than 65,000 clones, more than 65% seen once, with around 27% in the top ten. The sample was peripheral blood. Receptor source: a woman of 80 years or more with active or convalescent COVID-19.

This chain connects TRBV3-1 (or the pseudogene TRBV3-2) to TRBJ2-7; perhaps TRBD2 as D (7 bases). Germline CDR1 is LGHDT and CDR2 is YNNKEL (reference sequence). V shed 2 bases and J shed 4 bases, with 9 bases lying between them. This CDR3 has 13 residues. CDR3 sequence (DNA): TGTGCCAGCAGCCAAAGGGGGGGGTACGAGCAGTACTTC. It specifies CASSQRGGYEQYF.

V usage is TRBV3-1 (or the pseudogene TRBV3-2) and J usage is TRBJ2-5; weak D call: TRBD2 (6 bases). Between the trimmed V and J ends, which lost 0 bases and 5 bases, there was a span of 13 bases. Germline V CDR1 and CDR2: LGHDT, YNNKEL (reference sequence). This CDR3 is built from 15 residues. DNA of the CDR3: TGTGCCAGCAGCCAAGATAGTACTAGCAGGGAGACCCAGTACTTC. This codes for CASSQDSTSRETQYF.

The genes are TRBV7-2 and TRBJ1-4, with unresolved D. The CDR3 consists of 16 residues. Trimming took off 5 bases at V and 8 bases at J, with 21 bases between the two ends. Germline CDR1 reads SGHTA; CDR2 reads FQGNSA. CDR3 sequence reads: CASSLGSPGESEKLFF. CDR3 nucleotide sequence: TGTGCCAGCAGCCTAGGGTCACCTGGGGAGTCGGAAAAACTGTTTTTT.

V gene TRBV6-5 combines with J gene TRBJ1-1; a possible D gene is TRBD1 (5 bases). The CDR3 is made up of 14 amino acids. Germline values: CDR1 MNHEY, CDR2 SVGAGI. V was shortened by 5 bases and J by 1 base, with 11 bases between the two germline ends. CDR3 sequence (DNA): TGTGCCAGCAGTCCATCGACAGAGAACACTGAAGCTTTCTTT. Translating gives CASSPSTENTEAFF.

This clone was detected only a few times. The rearrangement links TRBV7-8 to TRBJ2-2, with D possibly TRBD2 on 7 matching bases. The CDR3 is 14 amino acids. Trimming left V 7 bases short and J 6 bases short, with 15 bases between. CDR1 is SGHVS and CDR2 is FQNEAQ in the germline V gene. CDR3 bases: TGTGCCAGCACCCTAGGGGGGGGAGCCGGGGAGCTGTTTTTT. Protein sequence: CASTLGGGAGELFF.

This clone came up once. CDR3 sequence (DNA): TGTGCCAGCAGCCCCCTCCGGGATAGCTCCTACAATGAGCAGTTCTTC. This gives the protein CASSPLRDSSYNEQFF. V is TRBV13 and J is TRBJ2-1, with D perhaps TRBD2 (5 bases). This CDR3 has 16 residues. V was cut by 5 bases and J by 0 bases, with 14 bases left in between. Germline V gene sequence: CDR1 PRHDT, CDR2 FYEKMQ (reference sequence).

This clone was detected once. The genes are TRBV19 and TRBJ1-2; 8 bases agree with TRBD1. The CDR3 is 15 residues long. Trimming cost V 7 bases and J 2 bases; bases outside gene matches: 9. Germline lookup yields CDR1 LNHDA and CDR2 SQIVND (reference sequence). Here the CDR3 DNA reads TGTGCCAGTACCGACAGGGGCTCGTCAAACTATGGCTACACCTTC. This encodes CASTDRGSSNYGYTF. The entire variable domain, with the rest obtained from reference TRBV19 and TRBJ1-2, is as follows: DGGITQSPKYLFRKEGQNVTLSCEQNLNHDAMYWYRQDPGQGLRLIYYSQIVNDFQKGDIAEGYSVSREKKESFPLTVTSAQKNPTAFYLCASTDRGSSNYGYTFGSGTRLTVV.

The chain is built from TRBV7-8 and TRBJ2-6; possible D gene TRBD1, 5 bases. Trimming took off 5 bases at V and 0 bases at J, with 11 bases between the two ends. Germline CDR1 SGHVS, CDR2 FQNEAQ. CDR3 length: 16 amino acids. The CDR3 spells CASSPRQFSGANVLTF. In DNA, the CDR3 is TGTGCCAGCAGCCCCCGACAGTTCTCTGGGGCCAACGTCCTGACTTTC.

The rearrangement uses TRBV6-5 and TRBJ2-5; no reliable D call. V dropped 0 bases and J dropped 4 bases, with 6 bases sitting between them. CDR1 MNHEY and CDR2 SVGAGI come from the germline V gene. The CDR3 has 13 residues. The chain's CDR3 is CASSYSTGETQYF. The CDR3 DNA is TGTGCCAGCAGTTACTCAACGGGAGAGACCCAGTACTTC.

The chain links TRBV28 to TRBJ2-7; D possibly corresponds to TRBD2 (7 bases). Trimming shortened V by 7 bases and J by 0 bases, and 16 bases separated the two germline ends. The germline CDR1 and CDR2 sequences are MDHEN and SYDVKM. The CDR3 is made up of 15 amino acids. The CDR3 reads CASITLGGASYEQYF. CDR3 DNA sequence: TGTGCCAGCATTACCCTAGGGGGGGCCTCCTACGAGCAGTACTTC.

The table lists this clone with a count of one. The rearrangement links TRBV11-2 to TRBJ2-1; the match to TRBD2 covers 15 bases. This CDR3 has 14 residues. Germline CDR1 SGHAT, CDR2 FQNNGV. The junction had 3 bases not matched to a gene; V was cut back by 5 bases and J by 10 bases. The CDR3 protein is CASSLGLAGGEQFF. The CDR3 DNA is TGTGCCAGCAGCCTCGGACTAGCGGGGGGGGAGCAGTTCTTC. The whole variable domain, filled in from reference TRBV11-2 and TRBJ2-1, reads EAGVAQSPRYKIIEKRQSVAFWCNPISGHATLYWYQQILGQGPKLLIQFQNNGVVDDSQLPKDRFSAERLKGVDSTLKIQPAKLEDSAVYLCASSLGLAGGEQFFGPGTRLTVL.

The chain employs TRBV5-1 and TRBJ1-1; D gene ambiguous. Between the trimmed V and J ends, which lost 4 bases and 6 bases, there was a span of 16 bases. The CDR3 loop spans 14 amino acids. Germline V gene sequence: CDR1 SGHRS, CDR2 YFSETQ. The CDR3 DNA follows: TGCGCCAGCAGCACGGGGAGGGCGGGCGCTGAAGCTTTCTTT. Its translation is CASSTGRAGAEAFF.

This chain joins TRBV14 and TRBJ1-2, with D possibly being TRBD1 (5 bases). CDR1 is SGHDN, CDR2 FVKESK, per germline. This CDR3 comprises 15 residues. V dropped 0 bases and J dropped 8 bases, with 16 bases sitting between them. CDR3 nucleotides: TGTGCCAGCAGCCAAGACTCAGGGCTTCTTACCGGCTACACCTTC. As protein: CASSQDSGLLTGYTF.

The V gene is TRBV7-8, the J gene TRBJ1-6, with D tentatively TRBD1 (5 bases). Germline CDR1 is SGHVS and CDR2 is FQNEAQ. This CDR3 has 18 amino acids. V was cut by 1 base and J by 0 bases, with 13 bases left in between. Written as DNA, the CDR3 is TGTGCCAGCAGCTTAGAGGCAGGGCCGAGCTCCTATAATTCACCCCTCCACTTT. Translating it yields CASSLEAGPSSYNSPLHF.

V gene TRBV9 combines with J gene TRBJ2-7, with 10 positions matching TRBD2. There are 15 residues in the CDR3. The germline gives CDR1 SGDLS, CDR2 YYNGEE. V lost 0 bases and J lost 2; bases outside the gene matches: 2. The CDR3 protein is CASSVGSGGAYEQYF. The CDR3 DNA follows: TGTGCCAGCAGCGTAGGAAGCGGGGGGGCCTACGAGCAGTACTTC.

J is TRBJ2-7 and V is TRBV3-1 (or the pseudogene TRBV3-2); tentative D call: TRBD1 (6 bases). The germline V gene encodes CDR1 LGHDT and CDR2 YNNKEL (reference sequence). The CDR3 has 11 amino acids. V lost 5 bases to trimming and J lost 7 bases, with 9 bases between them. The CDR3 DNA reads TGTGCCAGCAGCTCTCAGGGGGAGCAGTACTTC. Its translation: CASSSQGEQYF.

This chain joins TRBV18 and TRBJ2-2; TRBD2 might be the D (5 bases). Trimming left V 6 bases short and J 7 bases short, with 12 bases between. Germline CDR1 KGHSH, CDR2 LQKENI. CDR3 length: 13 amino acids. The CDR3 loop is CASSLSDLGELFF. In DNA, the CDR3 is TGTGCCAGCTCCCTTAGCGACCTCGGGGAGCTGTTTTTT.

V and J are TRBV7-2 and TRBJ1-1; D unresolved. Germline CDR1 and CDR2: SGHTA and FQGNSA. CDR3 size: 16 residues. V was pared by 5 bases and J by 0 bases, with 16 bases between. CDR3 coding DNA: TGTGCCAGCAGCCCCGGGGTCGGGGTTTTGAACACTGAAGCTTTCTTT. It translates to CASSPGVGVLNTEAFF.

The chain couples TRBV7-2 to TRBJ2-7, with D perhaps TRBD2 (7 bases). The CDR3 is made up of 15 amino acids. Germline V gene data show CDR1 as SGHTA and CDR2 as FQGNSA. V was trimmed by 6 bases and J by 2 bases, leaving 17 bases between them. The CDR3 spells CASSIAGAHTYEQYF. CDR3 nucleotides: TGTGCCAGCAGTATCGCGGGGGCCCATACCTACGAGCAGTACTTC.

The chain joins TRBV4-3 to TRBJ1-6; D is unclear. The CDR3 runs to 14 residues. V dropped 4 bases and J dropped 10 bases, with 14 bases sitting between them. CDR1 LGHNA and CDR2 YSLEER come from the germline V gene. CDR3 sequence reads: CASSPSAGSSPLHF. The CDR3 DNA is TGCGCCAGCAGCCCGTCAGCGGGATCGTCACCCCTCCACTTT.

V and J are TRBV10-3 and TRBJ1-1; TRBD1 agrees at 7 bases. This CDR3 is 13 amino acids long. The J segment lost 0 bases and the V segment lost 11 bases, leaving 6 bases of the junction unmatched. CDR1 and CDR2 (germline): ENHRY, SYGVKD. This chain's CDR3 is CALKGGLNTEAFF. CDR3 nucleotide sequence: TGTGCCTTGAAAGGGGGCCTGAACACTGAAGCTTTCTTT.

The V call is TRBV7-9, the J call TRBJ1-4; a possible D gene is TRBD1 (6 bases). Between the trimmed V and J ends, which lost 3 bases and 0 bases, there was a span of 11 bases. The CDR3 runs to 16 residues. Looked up from germline, CDR1 is SEHNR and CDR2 is FQNEAQ (reference sequence). CDR3 protein: CASSFDPGATNEKLFF. CDR3 DNA sequence: TGTGCCAGCAGCTTCGATCCAGGGGCAACTAATGAAAAACTGTTTTTT.

This clone showed up just a few times. The CDR3, as DNA: TGTGCCAGCAGCCCAAACTCGGGAACCCAGTACTTC. Amino acids: CASSPNSGTQYF. The chain links TRBV7-2 to TRBJ2-5, with D perhaps TRBD2 (5 bases). The germline V gene encodes CDR1 SGHTA and CDR2 FQGNSA. The CDR3 runs to 12 residues. Trimming stripped 5 bases from V and 8 bases from J, with 12 bases between.

The V call is TRBV19, the J call TRBJ2-6; 7 nucleotides agree with TRBD2. V dropped 7 bases and J dropped 2; count of bases not matched to a gene: 11. Germline loops: CDR1 LNHDA, CDR2 SQIVND (reference sequence). The CDR3 length is 17 residues. The DNA for the CDR3 is TGTGCCAGTACCCCTTTGGTGGGGGGGACTGGGGCCAACGTCCTGACTTTC. Translation gives CASTPLVGGTGANVLTF.

The count of this clone is one. In DNA, the CDR3 is TGTGCCAGCAGCCCGGGGGGGGCGGAGGGCGATGAGCAGTTCTTC. This translates into CASSPGGAEGDEQFF. The V call is TRBV6-5, the J call TRBJ2-1; TRBD2 aligns across 8 bases. Germline V lookup: CDR1 MNHEY, CDR2 SVGAGI. J gave up 8 bases and V 6 bases, and 12 bases lay outside the gene matches. The CDR3 spans 15 residues.

The chain carries TRBV19 and TRBJ2-3; 9 nucleotides agree with TRBD2. V was pared by 5 bases and J by 1 base, with 10 bases of the junction left unmatched. Looked up from germline, CDR1 is LNHDA and CDR2 is SQIVND (reference sequence). This CDR3 has 17 residues. This CDR3 is CASSPGAGGPGTDTQYF. The DNA for the CDR3 is TGTGCCAGTAGTCCTGGGGCGGGGGGGCCTGGCACAGATACGCAGTATTTT.

In its sample, this clone was seen once. This sequence joins TRBV29-1 and TRBJ2-3; D is possibly TRBD2 (5 bases). V shed 4 bases and J shed 4 bases, with 12 bases lying between them. CDR1 and CDR2 from the germline V gene are SQVTM and ANQGSEA. The CDR3 totals 13 residues. The CDR3 spells CSVGIQAADTQYF. DNA of the CDR3: TGCAGCGTTGGAATTCAAGCGGCAGATACGCAGTATTTT.